This record concerns one TCR beta chain sequence. Trimming took off 2 bases at V and 7 bases at J, with 9 bases between the two ends. This CDR3 is built from 13 residues. Germline-derived CDR1 and CDR2 are KGHSH and LQKENI. Original methodology: Reference gene primer amplification gave estimated nucleated cell counts. Assay: immunoSEQ multiplex PCR; the TCRdb copy retains only in-frame clones and omits some. V and J calls and clone size are copied from that table; D and trimming were computed from the DNA. The data show about 250,000 clones, about 80% seen once. The sample belongs to a study of blood T cell repertoires in COVID-19. The overall study: The United States, Italy and Spain supplied acute and convalescent COVID-19 samples.

The chain carries TRBV18 and TRBJ1-5; TRBD1 might be the D (5 bases). The sequence was collected from an elderly woman with active or convalescent COVID-19. Sequenced input: peripheral blood. This chain's CDR3 is CASSPGGEQPQHF. In DNA, the CDR3 is TGTGCCAGCTCACCAGGGGGGGAACAGCCCCAGCATTTT.